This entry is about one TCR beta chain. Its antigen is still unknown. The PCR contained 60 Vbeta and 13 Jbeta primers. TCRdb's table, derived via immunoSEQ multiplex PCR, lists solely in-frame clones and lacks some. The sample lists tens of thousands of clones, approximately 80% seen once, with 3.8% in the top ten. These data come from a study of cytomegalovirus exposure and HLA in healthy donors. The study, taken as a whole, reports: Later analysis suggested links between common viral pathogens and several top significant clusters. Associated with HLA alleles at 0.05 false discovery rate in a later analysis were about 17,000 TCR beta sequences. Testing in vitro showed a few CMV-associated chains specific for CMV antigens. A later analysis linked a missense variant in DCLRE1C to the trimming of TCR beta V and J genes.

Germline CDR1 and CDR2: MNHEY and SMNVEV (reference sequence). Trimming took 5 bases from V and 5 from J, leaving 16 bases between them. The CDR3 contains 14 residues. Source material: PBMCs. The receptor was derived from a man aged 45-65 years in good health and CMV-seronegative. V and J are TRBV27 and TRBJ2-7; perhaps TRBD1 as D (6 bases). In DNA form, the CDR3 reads TGTGCCAGCAGTATTGGGGGACACCTCCACGAGCAGTACTTC. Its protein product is CASSIGGHLHEQYF.